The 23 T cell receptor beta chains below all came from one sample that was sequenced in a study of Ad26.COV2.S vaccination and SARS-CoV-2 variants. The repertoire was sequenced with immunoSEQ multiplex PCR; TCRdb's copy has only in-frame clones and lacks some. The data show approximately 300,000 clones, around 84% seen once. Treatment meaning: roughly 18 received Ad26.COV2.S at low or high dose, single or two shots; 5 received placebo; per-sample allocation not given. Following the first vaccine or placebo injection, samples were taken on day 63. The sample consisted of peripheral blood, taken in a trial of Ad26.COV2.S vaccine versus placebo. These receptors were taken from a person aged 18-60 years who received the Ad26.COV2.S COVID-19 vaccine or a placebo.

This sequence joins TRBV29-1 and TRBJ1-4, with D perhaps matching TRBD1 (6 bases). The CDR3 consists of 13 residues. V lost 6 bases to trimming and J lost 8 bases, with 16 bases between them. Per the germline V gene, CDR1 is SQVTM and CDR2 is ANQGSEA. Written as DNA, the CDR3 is TGCAGCGTAGAGGGGGGGCGTGGAGAAAAACTGTTTTTT. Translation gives CSVEGGRGEKLFF.

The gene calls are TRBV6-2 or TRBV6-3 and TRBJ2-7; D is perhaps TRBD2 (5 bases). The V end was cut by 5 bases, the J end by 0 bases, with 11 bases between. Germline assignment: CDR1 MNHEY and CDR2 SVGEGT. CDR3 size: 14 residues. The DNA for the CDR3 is TGTGCCAGCAGTCTTCCTAGCCCCTCCTACGAGCAGTACTTC. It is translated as CASSLPSPSYEQYF.

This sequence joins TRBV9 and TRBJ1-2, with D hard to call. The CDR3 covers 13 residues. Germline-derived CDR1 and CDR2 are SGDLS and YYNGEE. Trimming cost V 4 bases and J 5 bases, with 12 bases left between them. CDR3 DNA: TGTGCCAGCAGCCCCCGCTGGGGATATGGCTACACCTTC. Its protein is CASSPRWGYGYTF.

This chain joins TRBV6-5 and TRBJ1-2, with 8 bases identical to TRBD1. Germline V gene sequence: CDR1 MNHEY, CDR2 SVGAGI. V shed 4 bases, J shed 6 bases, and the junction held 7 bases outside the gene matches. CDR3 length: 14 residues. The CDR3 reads CASSWDRLSDGYTF. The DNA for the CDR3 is TGTGCCAGCAGTTGGGACAGGTTGTCGGATGGCTACACCTTC.

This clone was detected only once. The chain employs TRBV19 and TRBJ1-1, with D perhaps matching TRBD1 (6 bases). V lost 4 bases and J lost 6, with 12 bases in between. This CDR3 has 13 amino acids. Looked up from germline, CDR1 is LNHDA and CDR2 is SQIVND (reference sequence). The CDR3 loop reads CASSTGGFAEAFF. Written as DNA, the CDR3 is TGTGCCAGTAGTACGGGGGGCTTCGCTGAAGCTTTCTTT.

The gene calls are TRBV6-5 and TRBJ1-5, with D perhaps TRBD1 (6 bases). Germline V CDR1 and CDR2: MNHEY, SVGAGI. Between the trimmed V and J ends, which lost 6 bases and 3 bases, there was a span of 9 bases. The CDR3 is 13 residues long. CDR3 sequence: CASRDSLNQPQHF. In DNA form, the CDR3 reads TGTGCCAGCAGGGACAGCCTCAATCAGCCCCAGCATTTT.

For the CDR3, the DNA is TGCAGTGCTAGTAGACTAGCGGTCTCCTACAATGAGCAGTTCTTC. Translating gives CSASRLAVSYNEQFF. The rearrangement uses TRBV20-1 and TRBJ2-1, with 9 positions matching TRBD2. The CDR3 runs 15 residues. With V trimmed by 3 bases and J by 0 bases, 3 bases remained unmatched. In germline, CDR1 is DFQATT, CDR2 SNEGSKA (reference sequence).

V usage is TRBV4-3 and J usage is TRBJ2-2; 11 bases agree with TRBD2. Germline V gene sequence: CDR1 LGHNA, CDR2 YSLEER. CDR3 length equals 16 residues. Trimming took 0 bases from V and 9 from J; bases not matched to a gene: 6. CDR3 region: CASSQEELAGGWELFF. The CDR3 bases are TGCGCCAGCAGCCAAGAGGAGCTAGCGGGGGGATGGGAGCTGTTTTTT.

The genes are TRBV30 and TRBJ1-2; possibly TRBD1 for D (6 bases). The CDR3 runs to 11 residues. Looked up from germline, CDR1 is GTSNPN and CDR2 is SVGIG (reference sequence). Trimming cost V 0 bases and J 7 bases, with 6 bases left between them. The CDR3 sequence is CAWSVQGGYTF. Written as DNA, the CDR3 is TGTGCCTGGAGTGTACAGGGTGGCTACACCTTC.

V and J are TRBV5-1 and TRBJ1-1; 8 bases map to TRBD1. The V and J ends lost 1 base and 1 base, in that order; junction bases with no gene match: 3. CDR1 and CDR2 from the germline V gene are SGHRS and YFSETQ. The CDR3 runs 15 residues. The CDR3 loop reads CASSLRQGSNTEAFF. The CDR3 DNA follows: TGCGCCAGCAGCTTGAGACAGGGGTCGAACACTGAAGCTTTCTTT.

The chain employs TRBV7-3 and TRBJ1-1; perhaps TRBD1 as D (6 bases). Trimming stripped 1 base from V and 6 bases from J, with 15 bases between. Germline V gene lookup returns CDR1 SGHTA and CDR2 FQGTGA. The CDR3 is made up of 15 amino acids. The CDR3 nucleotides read TGTGCCAGCAGCTTAAGCCGGACAGCCCACGCTGAAGCTTTCTTT. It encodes CASSLSRTAHAEAFF.

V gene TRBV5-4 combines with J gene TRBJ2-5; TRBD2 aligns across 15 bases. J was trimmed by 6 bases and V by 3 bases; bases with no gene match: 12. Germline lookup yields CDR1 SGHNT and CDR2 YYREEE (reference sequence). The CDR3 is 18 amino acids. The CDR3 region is CASSSRTSGGAWIQTQYF. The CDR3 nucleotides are TGTGCCAGCAGCTCTCGGACTAGCGGGGGGGCTTGGATCCAGACCCAGTACTTC.

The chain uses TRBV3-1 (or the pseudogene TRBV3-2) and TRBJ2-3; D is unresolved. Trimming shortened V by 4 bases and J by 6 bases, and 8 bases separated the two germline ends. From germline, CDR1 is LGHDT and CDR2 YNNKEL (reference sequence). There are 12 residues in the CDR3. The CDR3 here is CASSPLGDTQYF. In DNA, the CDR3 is TGTGCCAGCAGCCCCCTTGGGGATACGCAGTATTTT.

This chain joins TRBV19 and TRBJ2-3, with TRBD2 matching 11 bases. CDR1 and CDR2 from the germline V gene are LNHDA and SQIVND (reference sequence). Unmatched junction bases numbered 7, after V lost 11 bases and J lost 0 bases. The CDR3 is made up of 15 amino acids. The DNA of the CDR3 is TGTGCCGCTGGGACTAGCGGATCTAGCACAGATACGCAGTATTTT. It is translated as CAAGTSGSSTDTQYF.

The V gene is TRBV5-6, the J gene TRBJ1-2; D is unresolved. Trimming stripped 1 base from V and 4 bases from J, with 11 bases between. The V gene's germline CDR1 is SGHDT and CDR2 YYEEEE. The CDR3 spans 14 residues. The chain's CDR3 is CASSLPGVGYGYTF. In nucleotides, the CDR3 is TGTGCCAGCAGCTTGCCCGGGGTGGGCTATGGCTACACCTTC.

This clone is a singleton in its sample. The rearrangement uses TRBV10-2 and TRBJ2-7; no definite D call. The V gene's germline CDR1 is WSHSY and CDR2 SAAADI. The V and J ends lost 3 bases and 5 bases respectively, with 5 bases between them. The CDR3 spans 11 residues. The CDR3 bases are TGCGCCAGCAGTGATAGGGACGAGCAGTACTTC. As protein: CASSDRDEQYF.

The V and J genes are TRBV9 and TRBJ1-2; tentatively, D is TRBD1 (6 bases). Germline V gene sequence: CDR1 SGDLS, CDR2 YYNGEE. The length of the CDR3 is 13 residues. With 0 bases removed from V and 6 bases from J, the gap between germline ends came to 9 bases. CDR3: CASSVGAGDGYTF. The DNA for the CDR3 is TGTGCCAGCAGCGTAGGCGCAGGGGATGGCTACACCTTC. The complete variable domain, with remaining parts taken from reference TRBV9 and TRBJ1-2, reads DSGVTQTPKHLITATGQRVTLRCSPRSGDLSVYWYQQSLDQGLQFLIQYYNGEERAKGNILERFSAQQFPDLHSELNLSSLELGDSALYFCASSVGAGDGYTFGSGTRLTVV.

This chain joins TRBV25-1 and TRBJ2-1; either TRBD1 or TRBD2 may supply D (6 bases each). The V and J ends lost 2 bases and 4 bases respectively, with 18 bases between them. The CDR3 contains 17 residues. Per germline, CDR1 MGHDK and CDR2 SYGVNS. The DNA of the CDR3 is TGTGCCAGCAGTGAAGGATCTCGGGGGCAGAGATACAATGAGCAGTTCTTC. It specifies CASSEGSRGQRYNEQFF.

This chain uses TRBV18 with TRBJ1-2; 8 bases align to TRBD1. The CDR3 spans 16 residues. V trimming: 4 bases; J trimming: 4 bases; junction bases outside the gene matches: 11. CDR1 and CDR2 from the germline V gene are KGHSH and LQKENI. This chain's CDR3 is CASSQLTGAQSYGYTF. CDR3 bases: TGTGCCAGCTCACAACTGACAGGGGCCCAATCCTATGGCTACACCTTC.

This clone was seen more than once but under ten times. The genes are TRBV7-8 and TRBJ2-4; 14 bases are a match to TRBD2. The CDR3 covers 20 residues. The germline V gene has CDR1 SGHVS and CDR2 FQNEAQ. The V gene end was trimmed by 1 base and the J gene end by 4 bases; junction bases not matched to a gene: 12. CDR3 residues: CASSLGQGTSGGGFKNIQYF. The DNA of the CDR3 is TGTGCCAGCAGCTTAGGCCAGGGGACTAGCGGGGGCGGCTTTAAAAACATTCAGTACTTC.

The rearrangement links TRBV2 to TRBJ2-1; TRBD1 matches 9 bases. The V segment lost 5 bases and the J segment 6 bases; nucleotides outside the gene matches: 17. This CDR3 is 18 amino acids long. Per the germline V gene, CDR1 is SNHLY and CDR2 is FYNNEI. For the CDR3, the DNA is TGTGCCAGCAGTCGGACAGGGGTCATGTTGCGGGGCAGCAATGAGCAGTTCTTC. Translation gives CASSRTGVMLRGSNEQFF.

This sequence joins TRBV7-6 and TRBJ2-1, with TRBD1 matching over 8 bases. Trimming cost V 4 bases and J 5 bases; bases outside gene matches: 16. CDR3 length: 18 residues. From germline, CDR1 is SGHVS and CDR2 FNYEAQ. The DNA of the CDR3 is TGTGCCAGCAGCTCTAGTTGGTGGGGGACAGGAAATAACAATGAGCAGTTCTTC. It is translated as CASSSSWWGTGNNNEQFF.

In DNA, the CDR3 is TGTGCCAGCACCTCGATCGGACGGGGCGCTAACTATGGCTACACCTTC. Translated, it gives CASTSIGRGANYGYTF. This chain joins TRBV27 and TRBJ1-2, with a tentative D call TRBD1 (5 bases). Germline V CDR1 and CDR2: MNHEY, SMNVEV (reference sequence). The CDR3 loop spans 16 amino acids. Trimming pared 7 bases from V and 0 bases from J, leaving 18 bases between.